This section outlines one T cell receptor (beta chain) sequence together with its context. TCRdb reanalysed the reads using MiXCR and keeps one entry per CDR3 protein. Of approximately 170,000 distinct CDR3 sequences in the sample, roughly an eighth are singletons; the top ten hold over 20%. These data are taken from a study of T cell repertoires in cytomegalovirus infection. Germline values: CDR1 MNHEY, CDR2 SMNVEV (reference sequence). CDR3 length: 14 amino acids. The V segment lost 5 bases and the J segment 4 bases; nucleotides outside the gene matches: 6. The specimen sequenced was PBMCs. V is TRBV27 and J is TRBJ2-7; the match to TRBD1 covers 9 bases. The TCR comes from a human donor in good health (CMV status not recorded). Some clones in this sample may be carry-over from other donors' samples. CDR3 sequence reads: CASSMGQGGYEQYF. The CDR3, as DNA: TGTGCCAGCAGTATGGGACAGGGAGGATACGAGCAGTACTTC.